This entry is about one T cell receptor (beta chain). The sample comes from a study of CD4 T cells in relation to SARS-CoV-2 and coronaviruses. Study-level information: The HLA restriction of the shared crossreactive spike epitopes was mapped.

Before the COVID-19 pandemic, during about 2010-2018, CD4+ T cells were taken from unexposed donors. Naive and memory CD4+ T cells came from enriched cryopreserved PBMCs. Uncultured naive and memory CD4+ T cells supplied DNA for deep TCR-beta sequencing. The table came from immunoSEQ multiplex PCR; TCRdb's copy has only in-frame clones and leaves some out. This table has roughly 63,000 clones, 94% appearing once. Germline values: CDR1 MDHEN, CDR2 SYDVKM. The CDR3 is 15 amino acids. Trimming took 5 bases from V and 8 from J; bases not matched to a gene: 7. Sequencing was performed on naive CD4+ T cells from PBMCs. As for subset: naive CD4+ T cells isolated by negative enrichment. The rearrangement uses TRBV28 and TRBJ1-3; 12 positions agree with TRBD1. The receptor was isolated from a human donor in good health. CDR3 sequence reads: CASSAPGQGAHTIYF. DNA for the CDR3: TGTGCCAGCAGTGCCCCGGGACAGGGGGCACACACCATATATTTT.